This is a list of T cell receptor beta chains from one sample in a study of cytomegalovirus exposure and HLA in healthy donors. Repertoires were generated with immunoSEQ multiplex PCR, while TCRdb's copy carries only in-frame clones and drops some. The repertoire consists of approximately 80,000 clones, with approximately 74% occurring once and the leading ten covering around 20%. Sequencing was carried out using PBMCs. These receptors originate from a man under 40 in good health and CMV-seropositive. Each CDR3 is given with its conserved first and last residue. Fields, in order: J gene, clone size, D gene, V gene, CDR3 protein, CDR3 DNA. D genes are given only for firm matches. A row's size may be missing; if present it is once, few, many or a size class.

J gene: TRBJ1-2
clone size: NA
D gene: TRBD1
V gene: TRBV2
CDR3 protein: CASSERTGRDGYTF
CDR3 DNA: TGTGCCAGCAGTGAACGGACAGGGAGGGATGGCTACACCTTC

J gene: TRBJ1-2
clone size: NA
D gene: NA
V gene: TRBV29-1
CDR3 protein: CSVEQGGYGYTF
CDR3 DNA: TGCAGCGTTGAGCAGGGAGGCTATGGCTACACCTTC

J gene: TRBJ1-4
clone size: few
D gene: TRBD1
V gene: TRBV29-1
CDR3 protein: CSADRGEEKLFF
CDR3 DNA: TGCAGCGCCGACAGGGGAGAGGAAAAACTGTTTTTT

J gene: TRBJ1-1
clone size: few
D gene: NA
V gene: TRBV6-5
CDR3 protein: CASSYGKNTEAFF
CDR3 DNA: TGTGCCAGCAGTTACGGCAAGAACACTGAAGCTTTCTTT

J gene: TRBJ2-1
clone size: NA
D gene: TRBD1
V gene: TRBV5-6
CDR3 protein: CASSWETGPTYNEQFF
CDR3 DNA: TGTGCCAGCAGCTGGGAGACAGGGCCGACCTACAATGAGCAGTTCTTC

J gene: TRBJ2-2
clone size: NA
D gene: NA
V gene: TRBV5-6
CDR3 protein: CASSSVIAGELFF
CDR3 DNA: TGTGCCAGCAGCTCCGTTATTGCCGGGGAGCTGTTTTTT

J gene: TRBJ2-5
clone size: NA
D gene: TRBD1
V gene: TRBV7-2
CDR3 protein: CASSLGQGAVGTQYF
CDR3 DNA: TGTGCCAGCAGCTTAGGACAGGGGGCGGTCGGGACCCAGTACTTC

J gene: TRBJ1-1
clone size: NA
D gene: TRBD1
V gene: TRBV6-6
CDR3 protein: CASHMTGGNTEAFF
CDR3 DNA: TGTGCCAGCCATATGACAGGGGGCAACACTGAAGCTTTCTTT

J gene: TRBJ2-3
clone size: NA
D gene: TRBD1
V gene: TRBV6-5
CDR3 protein: CASSWDRADTQYF
CDR3 DNA: TGTGCCAGCAGTTGGGACAGGGCGGATACGCAGTATTTT

J gene: TRBJ1-4
clone size: NA
D gene: NA
V gene: TRBV6-5
CDR3 protein: CASSYVQGGEKLFF
CDR3 DNA: TGTGCCAGCAGTTACGTTCAGGGAGGGGAAAAACTGTTTTTT

J gene: TRBJ1-4
clone size: NA
D gene: NA
V gene: TRBV9
CDR3 protein: CASSVGQGQGEKLFF
CDR3 DNA: TGTGCCAGCAGCGTAGGGCAGGGGCAAGGGGAAAAACTGTTTTTT

J gene: TRBJ1-1
clone size: NA
D gene: NA
V gene: TRBV12-5
CDR3 protein: CASGLTGVGTEAFF
CDR3 DNA: TGTGCTAGTGGCCTTACCGGGGTGGGCACTGAAGCTTTCTTT

J gene: TRBJ1-2
clone size: once
D gene: TRBD1
V gene: TRBV27
CDR3 protein: CASGRQGADGYTF
CDR3 DNA: TGTGCCAGCGGGAGACAGGGGGCAGATGGCTACACCTTC

J gene: TRBJ2-2
clone size: once
D gene: TRBD1
V gene: TRBV2
CDR3 protein: CASKTGPENTGELFF
CDR3 DNA: TGTGCCAGCAAGACAGGGCCTGAGAACACCGGGGAGCTGTTTTTT

J gene: TRBJ1-4
clone size: few
D gene: TRBD1
V gene: TRBV2
CDR3 protein: CASSQRTGAEKLFF
CDR3 DNA: TGTGCCAGCAGTCAACGGACAGGTGCCGAAAAACTGTTTTTT

J gene: TRBJ2-7
clone size: once
D gene: TRBD1
V gene: TRBV7-3
CDR3 protein: CASSSGTGGSYEQYF
CDR3 DNA: TGTGCCAGCAGCTCCGGGACAGGCGGATCCTACGAGCAGTACTTC

J gene: TRBJ1-4
clone size: NA
D gene: NA
V gene: TRBV19
CDR3 protein: CASSKRSTAIVGTNEKLFF
CDR3 DNA: TGTGCCAGTAGTAAACGGTCTACAGCCATTGTGGGAACTAATGAAAAACTGTTTTTT

J gene: TRBJ2-1
clone size: NA
D gene: TRBD2
V gene: TRBV5-1
CDR3 protein: CASSLKAGGNYNEQFF
CDR3 DNA: TGCGCCAGCAGCTTGAAAGCGGGGGGGAACTACAATGAGCAGTTCTTC

J gene: TRBJ1-1
clone size: NA
D gene: TRBD1
V gene: TRBV5-1
CDR3 protein: CASSLDRGMNTEAFF
CDR3 DNA: TGTGCCAGCAGCTTGGACAGGGGAATGAACACTGAAGCTTTCTTT

J gene: TRBJ2-5
clone size: NA
D gene: NA
V gene: TRBV5-1
CDR3 protein: CASSLVLAGLQETQYF
CDR3 DNA: TGCGCCAGCAGCTTGGTATTGGCAGGCCTCCAAGAGACCCAGTACTTC

J gene: TRBJ1-1
clone size: NA
D gene: NA
V gene: TRBV7-6
CDR3 protein: CASSLTPKNTEAFF
CDR3 DNA: TGTGCCAGCAGCTTGACACCGAAGAACACTGAAGCTTTCTTT

J gene: TRBJ2-5
clone size: NA
D gene: NA
V gene: TRBV11-3
CDR3 protein: CASSLEVHTQQYF
CDR3 DNA: TGTGCCAGCAGCTTAGAGGTCCATACGCAGCAGTACTTC

J gene: TRBJ1-1
clone size: NA
D gene: NA
V gene: TRBV28
CDR3 protein: CASLRGGTEAFF
CDR3 DNA: TGTGCCAGCCTTAGGGGTGGGACTGAAGCTTTCTTT

J gene: TRBJ1-5
clone size: NA
D gene: TRBD1
V gene: TRBV30
CDR3 protein: CASRTGSGNQPQHF
CDR3 DNA: TGTGCCTCTCGGACAGGATCGGGCAATCAGCCCCAGCATTTT

J gene: TRBJ1-5
clone size: NA
D gene: TRBD1
V gene: TRBV7-2
CDR3 protein: CASSGTGREQPQNF
CDR3 DNA: TGTGCCAGCAGCGGGACAGGGAGGGAACAGCCCCAGAATTTT

J gene: TRBJ2-6
clone size: NA
D gene: TRBD1
V gene: TRBV9
CDR3 protein: CASSLFGQGRGANVLTF
CDR3 DNA: TGTGCCAGCAGCCTATTCGGACAGGGCCGCGGGGCCAACGTCCTGACTTTC

J gene: TRBJ1-5
clone size: NA
D gene: TRBD1
V gene: TRBV4-1
CDR3 protein: CASSRAQGHENQPQHF
CDR3 DNA: TGCGCCAGCAGCCGCGCACAGGGGCACGAGAATCAGCCCCAGCATTTT

J gene: TRBJ1-2
clone size: NA
D gene: TRBD1
V gene: TRBV5-1
CDR3 protein: CASTKRGDRGDSYGYTF
CDR3 DNA: TGCGCCAGCACCAAGAGAGGGGACAGGGGCGATTCCTATGGCTACACCTTC

J gene: TRBJ2-7
clone size: once
D gene: NA
V gene: TRBV9
CDR3 protein: CASSLYGGYEQYF
CDR3 DNA: TGTGCCAGCAGCCTCTACGGCGGCTACGAGCAGTACTTC

J gene: TRBJ1-1
clone size: NA
D gene: NA
V gene: TRBV30
CDR3 protein: CAMSRNTEAFF
CDR3 DNA: TGTGCGATGTCCAGGAACACTGAAGCTTTCTTT

J gene: TRBJ2-1
clone size: NA
D gene: NA
V gene: TRBV19
CDR3 protein: CASSIVAGHYNEQFF
CDR3 DNA: TGTGCCAGTAGTATAGTCGCAGGCCACTACAATGAGCAGTTCTTC

J gene: TRBJ2-2
clone size: NA
D gene: TRBD2
V gene: TRBV28
CDR3 protein: CASRWTSGNTGELFF
CDR3 DNA: TGTGCCAGCAGATGGACTAGCGGTAACACCGGGGAGCTGTTTTTT

J gene: TRBJ2-1
clone size: NA
D gene: NA
V gene: TRBV7-8
CDR3 protein: CASSFLFPNEQFF
CDR3 DNA: TGTGCCAGCAGCTTCCTATTTCCCAATGAGCAGTTCTTC

J gene: TRBJ1-2
clone size: NA
D gene: TRBD1
V gene: TRBV29-1
CDR3 protein: CSVFDRAGGYTF
CDR3 DNA: TGCAGCGTTTTCGACAGGGCGGGCGGCTACACCTTC

J gene: TRBJ2-7
clone size: NA
D gene: NA
V gene: TRBV29-1
CDR3 protein: CSVVGGTNLAEQYF
CDR3 DNA: TGCAGCGTTGTCGGGGGGACAAATCTGGCCGAGCAGTACTTC

J gene: TRBJ2-1
clone size: few
D gene: NA
V gene: TRBV19
CDR3 protein: CASSEGLDYNEQFF
CDR3 DNA: TGTGCCAGTAGTGAGGGACTTGACTACAATGAGCAGTTCTTC

J gene: TRBJ1-1
clone size: once
D gene: NA
V gene: TRBV5-6
CDR3 protein: CASSLGTVSTEAFF
CDR3 DNA: TGTGCCAGCAGCTTGGGGACAGTCAGCACTGAAGCTTTCTTT

J gene: TRBJ2-1
clone size: few
D gene: TRBD1
V gene: TRBV5-4
CDR3 protein: CASSFGTGEGEQFF
CDR3 DNA: TGTGCCAGCAGCTTCGGGACAGGGGAAGGCGAGCAGTTCTTC

J gene: TRBJ2-1
clone size: NA
D gene: NA
V gene: TRBV7-2
CDR3 protein: CASSLAARDEQFF
CDR3 DNA: TGTGCCAGCAGCTTAGCAGCGCGGGATGAGCAGTTCTTC

J gene: TRBJ2-3
clone size: once
D gene: TRBD2
V gene: TRBV7-3
CDR3 protein: CASSLAANLGYTQYF
CDR3 DNA: TGTGCCAGCAGCCTAGCGGCCAACCTCGGGTATACGCAGTATTTT

J gene: TRBJ2-7
clone size: NA
D gene: TRBD2
V gene: TRBV9
CDR3 protein: CASSVRGTSDGEQYF
CDR3 DNA: TGTGCCAGCAGCGTACGAGGGACTAGCGACGGCGAGCAGTACTTC

J gene: TRBJ2-1
clone size: NA
D gene: NA
V gene: TRBV7-9
CDR3 protein: CSSSAVLTGFYNEQFF
CDR3 DNA: TGTTCCAGCAGCGCCGTTCTGACAGGATTCTACAATGAGCAGTTCTTC

J gene: TRBJ2-7
clone size: NA
D gene: TRBD1
V gene: TRBV7-9
CDR3 protein: CASSHLIQGRPYEQYF
CDR3 DNA: TGTGCCAGCAGCCACCTTATACAGGGGAGACCCTACGAGCAGTACTTC

J gene: TRBJ2-3
clone size: NA
D gene: TRBD2
V gene: TRBV7-9
CDR3 protein: CASSRGDSRRDTQYF
CDR3 DNA: TGTGCCAGCAGCCGGGGGGACTCCAGGAGAGATACGCAGTATTTT

J gene: TRBJ2-1
clone size: NA
D gene: NA
V gene: TRBV5-1
CDR3 protein: CASSYTRQISSYNEQFF
CDR3 DNA: TGCGCCAGCAGCTACACGAGACAGATTAGCTCCTACAATGAGCAGTTCTTC

J gene: TRBJ2-7
clone size: NA
D gene: NA
V gene: TRBV6-5
CDR3 protein: CASSYLEGGGYEQYF
CDR3 DNA: TGTGCCAGCAGTTACCTCGAGGGAGGGGGATACGAGCAGTACTTC

J gene: TRBJ2-7
clone size: NA
D gene: TRBD2
V gene: TRBV27
CDR3 protein: CASSDLAGLGNEQYF
CDR3 DNA: TGTGCCAGCAGTGACCTAGCGGGCTTGGGGAACGAGCAGTACTTC

J gene: TRBJ2-7
clone size: NA
D gene: TRBD1
V gene: TRBV7-2
CDR3 protein: CASSSAPGQGFYEQYF
CDR3 DNA: TGTGCCAGCAGCTCGGCGCCGGGACAGGGGTTCTACGAGCAGTACTTC

J gene: TRBJ2-2
clone size: NA
D gene: TRBD1
V gene: TRBV2
CDR3 protein: CASNLDRTTFNTGELFF
CDR3 DNA: TGTGCCAGCAACTTGGACAGGACGACGTTTAACACCGGGGAGCTGTTTTTT

J gene: TRBJ1-1
clone size: few
D gene: TRBD1
V gene: TRBV5-6
CDR3 protein: CASSLGARTGTEAFF
CDR3 DNA: TGTGCCAGCAGCTTGGGGGCCCGGACAGGGACTGAAGCTTTCTTT

J gene: TRBJ1-5
clone size: NA
D gene: TRBD1
V gene: TRBV18
CDR3 protein: CASSPAGTDNQPQNF
CDR3 DNA: TGTGCCAGCTCACCTGCCGGGACAGACAATCAGCCCCAGAATTTT

J gene: TRBJ2-1
clone size: NA
D gene: TRBD2
V gene: TRBV5-4
CDR3 protein: CASSSGEGTSGVKEQFF
CDR3 DNA: TGTGCCAGCAGCTCAGGGGAGGGGACTAGCGGCGTCAAAGAGCAGTTCTTC

J gene: TRBJ2-7
clone size: NA
D gene: NA
V gene: TRBV4-1
CDR3 protein: CASSAEVTYEQYF
CDR3 DNA: TGCGCCAGCAGTGCCGAGGTTACCTACGAGCAGTACTTC

J gene: TRBJ1-6
clone size: NA
D gene: TRBD1
V gene: TRBV2
CDR3 protein: CASRPDRGLNSPLHF
CDR3 DNA: TGTGCCAGCAGGCCGGACAGGGGGCTGAATTCACCCCTCCACTTT

J gene: TRBJ2-7
clone size: NA
D gene: NA
V gene: TRBV9
CDR3 protein: CASSVGGTEYEQYF
CDR3 DNA: TGTGCCAGCAGCGTAGGCGGGACAGAGTACGAGCAGTACTTC